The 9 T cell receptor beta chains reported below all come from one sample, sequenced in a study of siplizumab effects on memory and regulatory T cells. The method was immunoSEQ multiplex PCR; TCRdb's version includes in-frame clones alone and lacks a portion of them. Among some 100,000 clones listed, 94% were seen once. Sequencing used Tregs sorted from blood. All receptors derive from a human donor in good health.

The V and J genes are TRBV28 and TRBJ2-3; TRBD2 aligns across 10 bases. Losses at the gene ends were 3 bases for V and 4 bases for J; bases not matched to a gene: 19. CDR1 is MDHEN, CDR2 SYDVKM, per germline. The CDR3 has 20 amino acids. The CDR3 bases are TGTGCCAGCAGTTTTCTGTTTGGCGGTCGGCTAGCGGGAGCAGCAGATACGCAGTATTTT. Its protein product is CASSFLFGGRLAGAADTQYF.

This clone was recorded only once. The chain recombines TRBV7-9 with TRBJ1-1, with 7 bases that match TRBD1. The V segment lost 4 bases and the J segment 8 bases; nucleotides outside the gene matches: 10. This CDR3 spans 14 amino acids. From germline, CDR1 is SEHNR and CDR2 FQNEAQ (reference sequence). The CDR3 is CASSWTQGGGEAFF. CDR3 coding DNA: TGTGCCAGCAGCTGGACCCAAGGGGGCGGCGAAGCTTTCTTT.

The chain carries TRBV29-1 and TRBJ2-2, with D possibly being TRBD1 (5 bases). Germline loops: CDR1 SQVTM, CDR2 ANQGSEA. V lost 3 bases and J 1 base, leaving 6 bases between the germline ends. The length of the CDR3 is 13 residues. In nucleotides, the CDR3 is TGCAGCGTTGACGGACAGAACACCGGGGAGCTGTTTTTT. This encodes CSVDGQNTGELFF.

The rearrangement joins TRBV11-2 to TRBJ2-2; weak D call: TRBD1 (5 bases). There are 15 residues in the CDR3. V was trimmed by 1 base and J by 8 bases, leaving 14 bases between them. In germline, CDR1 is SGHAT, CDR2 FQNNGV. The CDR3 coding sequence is TGTGCCAGCAGCTTAGTCAGGGCCCCCGGGGGGGAGCTGTTTTTT. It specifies CASSLVRAPGGELFF.

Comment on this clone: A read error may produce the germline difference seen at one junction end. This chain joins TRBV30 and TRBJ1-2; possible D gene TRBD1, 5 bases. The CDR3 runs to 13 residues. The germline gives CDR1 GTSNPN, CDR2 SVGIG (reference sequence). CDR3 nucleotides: TGTGCCCGGAGTATCTCTTCAGGACATCCTCTCACCTTC. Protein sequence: CARSISSGHPLTF.

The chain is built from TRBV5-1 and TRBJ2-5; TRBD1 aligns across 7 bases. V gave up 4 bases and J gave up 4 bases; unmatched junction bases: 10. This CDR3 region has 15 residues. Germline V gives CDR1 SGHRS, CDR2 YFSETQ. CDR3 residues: CASSSEKTGRETQYF. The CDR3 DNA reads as TGCGCCAGCAGCAGTGAGAAGACAGGGCGAGAGACCCAGTACTTC.

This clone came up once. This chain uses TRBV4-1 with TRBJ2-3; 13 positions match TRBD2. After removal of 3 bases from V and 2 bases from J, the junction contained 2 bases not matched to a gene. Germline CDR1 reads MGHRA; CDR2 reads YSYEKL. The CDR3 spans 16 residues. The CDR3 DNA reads TGCGCCAGCAGCCAGGGACTAGCGGGGCTCACAGATACGCAGTATTTT. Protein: CASSQGLAGLTDTQYF.

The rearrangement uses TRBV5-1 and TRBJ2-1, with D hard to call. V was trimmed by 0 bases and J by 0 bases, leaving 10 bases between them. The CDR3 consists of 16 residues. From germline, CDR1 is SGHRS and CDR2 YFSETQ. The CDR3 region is CASSLDQGISYNEQFF. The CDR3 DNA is TGCGCCAGCAGCTTGGATCAAGGCATCTCCTACAATGAGCAGTTCTTC.

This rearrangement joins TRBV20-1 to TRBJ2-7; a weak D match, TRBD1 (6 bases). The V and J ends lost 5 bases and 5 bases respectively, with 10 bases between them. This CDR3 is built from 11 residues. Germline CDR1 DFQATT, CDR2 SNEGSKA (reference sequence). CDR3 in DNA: TGCAGTGCTGCCCGACAGGACGAGCAGTACTTC. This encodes CSAARQDEQYF.